This T cell receptor (beta chain) came from a study of cytomegalovirus exposure and HLA in healthy donors. 13 Jbeta primers and 60 Vbeta primers were used for the PCR. Assay used: immunoSEQ multiplex PCR; TCRdb lists only in-frame clones, some missing. Of some 130,000 clones in the sample, 81% were seen once. Trimming left V 1 base short and J 6 bases short, with 14 bases between. The CDR3 covers 15 residues. The germline CDR1 and CDR2 sequences are LGHNA and YNFKEQ. By share of the sample, this clone is medium-sized. The source is a man aged 18 to 29 in good health and CMV-seronegative. Sequencing was performed on PBMCs. The chain is built from TRBV4-2 and TRBJ2-3, with a possible D match to TRBD2 (6 bases). The CDR3 DNA reads as TGTGCCAGCAGCCAAGTGCGGGAAATTTCGGATACGCAGTATTTT. Translating gives CASSQVREISDTQYF.